The next 17 T cell receptor beta chains were all read from a single sample in a study of blood T cell repertoires in COVID-19. The protocol was immunoSEQ multiplex PCR, while the TCRdb copy is restricted to in-frame clones and leaves out a portion. The sample carries 100,000 to 150,000 clones, roughly 88% recorded once. The sample taken for sequencing was peripheral blood. The receptors derive from a man in his forties or fifties with acute or convalescent COVID-19.

V is TRBV7-9 and J is TRBJ2-7; D may be TRBD2 (6 bases). Trimming took off 1 base at V and 6 bases at J, with 13 bases between the two ends. CDR3 size: 14 residues. Germline loops: CDR1 SEHNR, CDR2 FQNEAQ (reference sequence). The CDR3 sequence is CASSLDNWDSEQYF. In DNA, the CDR3 is TGTGCCAGCAGCTTAGATAATTGGGACTCCGAGCAGTACTTC.

The chain combines TRBV7-2 with TRBJ1-2; unclear D gene. Germline loops: CDR1 SGHTA, CDR2 FQGNSA. Trimming removed 5 bases at V and 0 bases at J, with 10 bases between. The CDR3 has 14 amino acids. The CDR3 DNA sequence: TGTGCCAGCAGCCCTCGGGAACCTAACTATGGCTACACCTTC. Translating it yields CASSPREPNYGYTF.

CDR3 bases: TGTGCCAGCAGCTCTTTAGACAGGGGCCACCTGGGTATAACTGAAGCTTTCTTT. Amino acids: CASSSLDRGHLGITEAFF. The chain employs TRBV13 and TRBJ1-1, with TRBD1 identical over 8 bases. This CDR3 contains 18 residues. V was clipped by 4 bases and J by 5 bases; unmatched bases: 18. Germline CDR1 PRHDT, CDR2 FYEKMQ (reference sequence).

V and J are TRBV5-1 and TRBJ2-2, with D possibly TRBD1 on 6 matching bases. With 5 bases removed from V and 0 bases from J, the gap between germline ends came to 8 bases. Looked up from germline, CDR1 is SGHRS and CDR2 is YFSETQ. The CDR3 totals 14 residues. The CDR3 bases are TGCGCCAGCAGTAGGGACACGAACACCGGGGAGCTGTTTTTT. Its protein product is CASSRDTNTGELFF.

In this sample, this clone turned up a few times. The chain uses TRBV6-1 and TRBJ1-1; 9 bases are a match to TRBD1. J was trimmed by 6 bases and V by 3 bases; bases with no gene match: 8. Germline V gene data show CDR1 as MNHNS and CDR2 as SASEGT. This CDR3 comprises 15 residues. This CDR3 is CASSDLGQGSSEAFF. In nucleotides, the CDR3 is TGTGCCAGCAGTGATCTGGGACAGGGATCGTCTGAAGCTTTCTTT.

Only one count was recorded for this clone. This chain joins TRBV3-1 (or the pseudogene TRBV3-2) and TRBJ2-1; D perhaps matches TRBD2 (7 bases). Germline loops: CDR1 LGHDT, CDR2 YNNKEL (reference sequence). V was pared by 1 base and J by 10 bases, with 14 bases between. The CDR3 is 14 residues long. CDR3 loop: CASSQGWGGLEQFF. In nucleotides, the CDR3 is TGTGCCAGCAGCCAAGGTTGGGGGGGGCTAGAGCAGTTCTTC.

J is TRBJ1-5 and V is TRBV9; the D is unclear. This CDR3 region has 13 residues. V was trimmed by 0 bases and J by 3 bases, leaving 4 bases between them. Per germline, CDR1 SGDLS and CDR2 YYNGEE. The chain's CDR3 is CASSVELNQPQHF. CDR3 nucleotides: TGTGCCAGCAGCGTAGAACTCAATCAGCCCCAGCATTTT.

The chain's CDR3 is CASSPSLSEQYF. The CDR3 nucleotides are TGTGCCAGCAGCCCTAGCCTTAGCGAGCAGTACTTC. The rearrangement links TRBV7-9 to TRBJ2-7, with D perhaps TRBD2 (5 bases). Germline loops: CDR1 SEHNR, CDR2 FQNEAQ (reference sequence). V was cut by 5 bases and J by 6 bases, with 11 bases left in between. This CDR3 comprises 12 residues.

The chain is built from TRBV6-1 and TRBJ1-1; TRBD1 agrees at 7 bases. Trimming removed 3 bases from V and 7 bases from J; junction bases left unmatched: 5. Germline-derived CDR1 and CDR2 are MNHNS and SASEGT. The CDR3 length is 13 residues. The CDR3, as DNA: TGTGCCAGCAGTGACAGGGGGTTAGGTGAAGCTTTCTTT. Translated: CASSDRGLGEAFF.

V is TRBV11-2 and J is TRBJ1-4; tentative D call: TRBD1 (5 bases). Between the trimmed V and J ends, which lost 5 bases and 7 bases, there was a span of 14 bases. The CDR3 is 14 amino acids. Germline-derived CDR1 and CDR2 are SGHAT and FQNNGV. The CDR3 spells CASSKIAGREKLFF. The CDR3 DNA sequence: TGTGCCAGCAGCAAAATAGCGGGGCGTGAAAAACTGTTTTTT.

The J gene is TRBJ1-4, the V gene TRBV5-1; 7 nucleotides agree with TRBD1. The germline gives CDR1 SGHRS, CDR2 YFSETQ. Losses at the gene ends were 4 bases for V and 8 bases for J; bases not matched to a gene: 8. The length of the CDR3 is 14 residues. CDR3 nucleotide sequence: TGCGCCAGCAGCCGAACAGGGGATCGAGAAAAACTGTTTTTT. Translated, it gives CASSRTGDREKLFF.

The J gene is TRBJ1-6, the V gene TRBV5-1, with 7 bases lining up with TRBD1. CDR1 and CDR2 from the germline V gene are SGHRS and YFSETQ. The V segment lost 0 bases and the J segment 8 bases; nucleotides outside the gene matches: 5. The CDR3 is 15 residues long. The CDR3 bases are TGCGCCAGCAGCTTGGAGGGGACAGCATATTCACCCCTCCACTTT. Translated: CASSLEGTAYSPLHF.

The CDR3 here is CASSLGQASREYNEQFF. The CDR3 DNA follows: TGCGCCAGCAGCTTGGGACAGGCCAGCCGCGAGTACAATGAGCAGTTCTTC. The chain carries TRBV5-1 and TRBJ2-1; possible D gene TRBD1, 6 bases. The CDR3 totals 17 residues. The germline CDR1 and CDR2 sequences are SGHRS and YFSETQ. The ends were cut back, 0 bases at V and 4 bases at J, with 17 bases in the middle.

The chain links TRBV27 to TRBJ2-2; D is ambiguous. Deletions cut 8 bases from V and 1 base from J, with 11 bases between. CDR1 and CDR2 from the germline V gene are MNHEY and SMNVEV (reference sequence). This CDR3 is 14 amino acids long. The CDR3 loop reads CASRLGRNTGELFF. The CDR3 bases are TGTGCCAGCCGCCTTGGTAGGAACACCGGGGAGCTGTTTTTT.

The V call is TRBV5-1, the J call TRBJ2-7; D perhaps matches TRBD1 (6 bases). Germline CDR1 is SGHRS and CDR2 is YFSETQ. The V end was cut by 0 bases, the J end by 2 bases, with 15 bases between. The CDR3 covers 16 residues. CDR3 region: CASSLDTGKFTYEQYF. DNA of the CDR3: TGCGCCAGCAGCTTGGATACAGGGAAGTTCACCTACGAGCAGTACTTC.

The V and J genes are TRBV6-5 and TRBJ1-6; D uncertain. CDR1 is MNHEY, CDR2 SVGAGI, per germline. The V end lost 7 bases, the J end lost 7 bases, and 17 bases lay between the germline ends. The CDR3 loop spans 15 amino acids. CDR3 nucleotide sequence: TGTGCCAGCACAAAAAAGTGGCAGGAAAATTCACCCCTCCACTTT. Translation: CASTKKWQENSPLHF.

The CDR3 is CASSQVSGVETQYF. The CDR3 DNA follows: TGTGCCAGCAGCCAAGTGTCAGGGGTAGAGACCCAGTACTTC. The chain links TRBV3-1 (or the pseudogene TRBV3-2) to TRBJ2-5; D may be TRBD1 (6 bases). The CDR3 length is 14 residues. V lost 1 base to trimming and J lost 4 bases, with 10 bases between them. CDR1 is LGHDT, CDR2 YNNKEL, per germline (reference sequence).